The source of this T cell receptor (beta chain) is a study of blood T cell repertoires in COVID-19. Germline values: CDR1 SGHTA, CDR2 FQGTGA. The CDR3 is 14 amino acids. Unmatched junction bases numbered 5, after V lost 4 bases and J lost 5 bases. In this sample, this clone turned up once. Clones were read by immunoSEQ multiplex PCR, and TCRdb kept only the in-frame ones, dropping some. The repertoire includes 110,000 to 150,000 clones, around 81% of them detected once, and less than 5.5% sits in the top ten. This chain joins TRBV7-3 and TRBJ1-1; 9 bases are shared with TRBD1. The receptor was isolated from a woman aged 45-60 years with acute or convalescent COVID-19. Sequenced input: peripheral blood. The CDR3 DNA reads TGTGCCAGCAGCTCGGACAGGGGAGTGACTGAAGCTTTCTTT. Translated: CASSSDRGVTEAFF.